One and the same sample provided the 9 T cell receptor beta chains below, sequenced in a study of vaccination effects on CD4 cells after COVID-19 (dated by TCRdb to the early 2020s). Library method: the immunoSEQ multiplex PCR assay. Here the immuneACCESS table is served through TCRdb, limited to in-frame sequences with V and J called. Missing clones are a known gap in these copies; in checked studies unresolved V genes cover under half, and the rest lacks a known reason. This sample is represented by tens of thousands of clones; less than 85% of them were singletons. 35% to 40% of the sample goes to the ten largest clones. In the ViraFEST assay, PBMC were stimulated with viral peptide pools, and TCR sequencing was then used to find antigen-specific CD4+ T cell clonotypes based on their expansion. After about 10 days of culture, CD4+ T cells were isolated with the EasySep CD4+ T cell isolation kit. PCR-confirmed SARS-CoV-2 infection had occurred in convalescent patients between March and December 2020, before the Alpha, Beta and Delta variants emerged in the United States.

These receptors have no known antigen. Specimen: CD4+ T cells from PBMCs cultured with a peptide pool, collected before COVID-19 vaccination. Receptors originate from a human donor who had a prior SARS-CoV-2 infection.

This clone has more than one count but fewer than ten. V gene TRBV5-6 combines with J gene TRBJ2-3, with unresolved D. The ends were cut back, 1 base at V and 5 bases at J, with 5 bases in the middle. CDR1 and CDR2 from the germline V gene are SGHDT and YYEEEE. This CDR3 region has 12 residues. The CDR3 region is CASSLFRDTQYF. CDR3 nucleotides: TGTGCCAGCAGCTTGTTTAGAGATACGCAGTATTTT.

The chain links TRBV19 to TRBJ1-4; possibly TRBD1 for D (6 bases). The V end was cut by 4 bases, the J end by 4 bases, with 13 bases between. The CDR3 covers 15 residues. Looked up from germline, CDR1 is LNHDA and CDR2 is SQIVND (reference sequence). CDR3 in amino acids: CASSSWTEYNEKLFF. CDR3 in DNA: TGTGCCAGTAGTAGCTGGACAGAATATAATGAAAAACTGTTTTTT.

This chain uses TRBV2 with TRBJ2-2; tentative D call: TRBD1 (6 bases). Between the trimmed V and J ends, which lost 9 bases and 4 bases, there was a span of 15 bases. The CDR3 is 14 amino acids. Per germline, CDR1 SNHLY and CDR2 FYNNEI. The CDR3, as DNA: TGTGCCAGTCGAGGACAGCTCATCACCGGGGAGCTGTTTTTT. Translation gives CASRGQLITGELFF.

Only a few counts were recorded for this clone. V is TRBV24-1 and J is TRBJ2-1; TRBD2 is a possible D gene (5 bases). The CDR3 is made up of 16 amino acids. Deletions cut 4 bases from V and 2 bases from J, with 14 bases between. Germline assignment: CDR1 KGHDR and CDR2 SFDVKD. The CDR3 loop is CATSDQSPAAYNEQFF. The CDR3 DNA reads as TGTGCCACCAGTGACCAGAGTCCAGCGGCCTACAATGAGCAGTTCTTC.

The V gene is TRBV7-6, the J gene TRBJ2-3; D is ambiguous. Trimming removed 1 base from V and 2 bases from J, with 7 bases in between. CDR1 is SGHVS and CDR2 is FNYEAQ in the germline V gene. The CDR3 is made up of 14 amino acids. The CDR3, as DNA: TGTGCCAGCAGCTTAGGGCCTAACACAGATACGCAGTATTTT. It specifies CASSLGPNTDTQYF.

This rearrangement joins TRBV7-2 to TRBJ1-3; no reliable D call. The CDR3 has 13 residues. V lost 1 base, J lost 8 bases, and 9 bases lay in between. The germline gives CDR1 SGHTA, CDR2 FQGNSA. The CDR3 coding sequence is TGTGCCAGCAGCTTAGTCTGGGCGGACACCATATATTTT. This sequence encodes CASSLVWADTIYF.

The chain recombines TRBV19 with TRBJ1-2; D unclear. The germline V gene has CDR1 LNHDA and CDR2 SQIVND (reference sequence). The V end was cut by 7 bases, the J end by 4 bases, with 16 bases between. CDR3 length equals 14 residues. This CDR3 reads CASTTDPPFYGYTF. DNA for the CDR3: TGTGCCAGTACCACGGACCCTCCCTTCTATGGCTACACCTTC.

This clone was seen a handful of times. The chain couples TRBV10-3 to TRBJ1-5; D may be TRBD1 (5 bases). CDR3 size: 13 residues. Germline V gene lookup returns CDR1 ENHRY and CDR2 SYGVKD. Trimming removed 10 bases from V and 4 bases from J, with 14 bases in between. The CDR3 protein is CATRVRENQPQHF. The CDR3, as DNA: TGTGCCACCCGCGTCAGGGAAAATCAGCCCCAGCATTTT.

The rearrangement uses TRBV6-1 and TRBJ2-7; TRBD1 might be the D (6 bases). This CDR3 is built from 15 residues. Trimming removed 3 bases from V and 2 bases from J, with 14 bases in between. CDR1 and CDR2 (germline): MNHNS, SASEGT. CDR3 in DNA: TGTGCCAGCAGTGATCCTTTTGGACAGACCTACGAGCAGTACTTC. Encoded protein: CASSDPFGQTYEQYF.